What follows are 2 T cell receptor beta chains derived from one specimen sequenced in a study of cytomegalovirus exposure and HLA in healthy donors (dated by TCRdb to the late 2010s). Library preparation employed the immunoSEQ multiplex PCR assay. The multiplex PCR relied on a mix of 60 forward primers for TCR Vbeta segments and 13 reverse primers for TCR Jbeta segments. TCRdb's version of the immuneACCESS table is confined to in-frame rearrangements and falls short of the full clone set. An unresolved V gene accounts for under half of the shortfall where checked; the remainder is of unknown origin. The sample table records 99,000 or so clones; 77% of these occur just once. Over 6.5% of the sample is held by the ten biggest clonotypes. The specimen was PBMCs. Receptors were obtained from a woman aged 40 to 50 in good health and CMV-seropositive.

The chain employs TRBV18 and TRBJ2-3; 8 bases match TRBD2. Germline V lookup: CDR1 KGHSH, CDR2 LQKENI. V lost 8 bases, J lost 2 bases, and 18 bases stayed unmatched. CDR3 length: 18 residues. CDR3 loop: CASTSSKVIAGPTDTQYF. The CDR3 coding sequence is TGTGCCAGCACCAGCAGCAAAGTGATAGCGGGGCCCACAGATACGCAGTATTTT.

The chain has TRBV7-9 and TRBJ1-2; D not certain. V lost 3 bases, J lost 0 bases, and 8 bases lay in between. CDR1 is SEHNR and CDR2 is FQNEAQ in the germline V gene (reference sequence). CDR3 length: 14 amino acids. CDR3 sequence: CASSFWESNYGYTF. CDR3 nucleotide sequence: TGTGCCAGCAGCTTCTGGGAGTCTAACTATGGCTACACCTTC.